The rows below give T cell receptor beta chains drawn from one sample of a study of blood T cell repertoires in COVID-19. The assay was immunoSEQ multiplex PCR, and TCRdb's table has in-frame clones only and misses some. The top ten hold 2.5% to 3.5% of the sample, which has about 160,000 clones, approximately 88% seen once. Sequences were obtained from peripheral blood. These receptors all stem from a woman aged 60-75 years with acute or convalescent COVID-19. Each CDR3 is given with its conserved first and last residue. The listing skips clone size in some rows; elsewhere it reads once, few, many or a size class.

size: .; V: TRBV23-1; J: TRBJ1-1; CDR3: CASSQTGTGNTEAFF
size: once; V: TRBV9; J: TRBJ1-4; CDR3: CASSPQGGRVVEKLFF
size: .; V: TRBV5-4; J: TRBJ2-7; CDR3: CASILGLAQTYEQYF
size: .; V: TRBV28; J: TRBJ1-2; CDR3: CASSPRTGVDF
size: .; V: TRBV18; J: TRBJ2-3; CDR3: CASSPWFAGGTTDTQYF
size: .; V: TRBV9; J: TRBJ2-1; CDR3: CASSVATGGFNEQFF
size: .; V: TRBV19; J: TRBJ2-2; CDR3: CASRLKSNTGELFF
size: once; V: TRBV5-5; J: TRBJ1-4; CDR3: CASSFTGANEKLFF
size: few; V: TRBV30; J: TRBJ1-1; CDR3: CAWSVGAMNTEAFF
size: .; V: TRBV6-5; J: TRBJ1-3; CDR3: CASRRGGTGNTIYF
size: .; V: TRBV7-2; J: TRBJ2-3; CDR3: CASSLTGPLGTDTQYF
size: .; V: TRBV7-8; J: TRBJ1-5; CDR3: CASSLAGQSNQPQHF
size: .; V: TRBV7-6; J: TRBJ1-1; CDR3: CASSLMTGGDTEAFF
size: .; V: TRBV27; J: TRBJ2-7; CDR3: CASSLVGGTGRYEQYF
size: .; V: TRBV6-5; J: TRBJ2-7; CDR3: CASTLGQGSSYEQYF
size: .; V: TRBV5-1; J: TRBJ1-1; CDR3: CASRGRDWGNTEAFF
size: .; V: TRBV7-2; J: TRBJ1-2; CDR3: CASSLGGGAELGGYTF
size: .; V: TRBV2; J: TRBJ2-7; CDR3: CASRLAGEKYF
size: .; V: TRBV25-1; J: TRBJ2-2; CDR3: CASSPSGAGDTGELFF
size: .; V: TRBV18; J: TRBJ2-5; CDR3: CASSPGPGEETQYF
size: .; V: TRBV7-9; J: TRBJ1-3; CDR3: CASSFGGQVGNTIYF
size: few; V: TRBV6-5; J: TRBJ1-5; CDR3: CASKEGGLGNQPQHF
size: .; V: TRBV21-1; J: TRBJ1-2; CDR3: CASTFGQGASNDTF
size: .; V: TRBV7-8; J: TRBJ2-7; CDR3: CASRGLTSYEQYF
size: .; V: TRBV14; J: TRBJ1-2; CDR3: CASSQDLQGNYGYTF
size: .; V: TRBV6-5; J: TRBJ2-1; CDR3: CASSKGQESYNEQFF
size: .; V: TRBV7-9; J: TRBJ1-1; CDR3: CASSFAGETEAFF
size: few; V: TRBV18; J: TRBJ1-5; CDR3: CASSPGTGFEGQHF
size: .; V: TRBV5-8; J: TRBJ1-1; CDR3: CASSLAAGFRTGAFF
size: .; V: TRBV7-2; J: TRBJ1-6; CDR3: CASSQLDRRDSPLHF
size: .; V: TRBV7-9; J: TRBJ2-1; CDR3: CASSTNRVKPNNEQFF
size: few; V: TRBV3-1/TRBV3-2; J: TRBJ1-3; CDR3: CASSQAGTSSGNTIYF
size: .; V: TRBV3-1/TRBV3-2; J: TRBJ1-1; CDR3: CASRQGSWDTEAFF
size: .; V: TRBV28; J: TRBJ2-5; CDR3: CASSWVSEETQYF
size: .; V: TRBV7-8; J: TRBJ2-3; CDR3: CASSNGEDTQYF
size: .; V: TRBV5-1; J: TRBJ1-3; CDR3: CASSSGGPMSSGNTIYF
size: .; V: TRBV7-2; J: TRBJ1-4; CDR3: CASSLLGGTTNEKLFF
size: .; V: TRBV7-7; J: TRBJ2-5; CDR3: CASSLGVGGATETQYF
size: few; V: TRBV7-2; J: TRBJ2-5; CDR3: CASSLAGGQGVGETQYF
size: .; V: TRBV5-1; J: TRBJ1-4; CDR3: CASSTATNEKLFF
size: .; V: TRBV5-1; J: TRBJ1-1; CDR3: CASSTRQVPNTEAFF
size: .; V: TRBV13; J: TRBJ2-7; CDR3: CASSSYFSRVYEQYF